This T cell receptor beta chain was documented in a study of blood T cells in healthy people across ages. Staff drew approximately 9.1 milliliters of peripheral blood from each donor. A second roughly 6 to 12 cycle PCR used barcoded and J-beta primers. TCRdb processed the 5' RACE reads anew with MiXCR; each CDR3 protein has one entry. The table records 1.5 million to 2 million distinct CDR3 sequences, 49% of them present only once. Findings and limits, study-wide: The study could not conclusively compare naive and antigen-experienced cells, given its unsorted PBMCs. Diversity was estimated from one million T cells, and these estimates were considered underestimates.

A word on this clonotype: Antigen unknown.

This CDR3 is built from 14 residues. CDR1 is DFQATT and CDR2 is SNEGSKA in the germline V gene (reference sequence). The V gene lost 6 bases and the J gene lost 4 bases, with 15 bases spanning the gap. Sequencing input: blood. J is TRBJ1-4 and V is TRBV20-1; a weak D match, TRBD1 (6 bases). The source is a woman aged 40 to 50 in good health. The CDR3 sequence is CSAPIQGYNEKLFF. CDR3 bases: TGCAGTGCGCCGATACAGGGATATAATGAAAAACTGTTTTTT.